What follows are 2 T cell receptor beta chains derived from one specimen sequenced in a study of shared clonotypes between healthy human individuals. Assay used: immunoSEQ multiplex PCR; TCRdb lists only in-frame clones, some missing. The sample has 500,000 to 700,000 clones; about 95% are singletons. CD45RO-negative, CCR7-positively selected cells formed the naive CD8 fraction, excluding terminally differentiated effector memory CD45RA+ cells. The specimen sequenced was naive CD8+ T cells sorted from blood. The receptor source for this set is a woman aged 25 to 39 in good health.

J is TRBJ2-7 and V is TRBV5-6, with 7 bases fitting TRBD2. This CDR3 has 14 amino acids. In germline, CDR1 is SGHDT, CDR2 YYEEEE. Trimming took 3 bases from V and 2 from J; bases not matched to a gene: 5. CDR3 residues: CASSWQAGPYEQYF. Here the CDR3 DNA reads TGTGCCAGCAGCTGGCAAGCGGGGCCCTACGAGCAGTACTTC.

The chain uses TRBV28 and TRBJ1-5, with a weak D call TRBD1 (5 bases). Trimming removed 3 bases from V and 6 bases from J, with 9 bases in between. Germline CDR1 reads MDHEN; CDR2 reads SYDVKM. The CDR3 length is 13 residues. The CDR3 nucleotides read TGTGCCAGCAGTTTGGGGGTTCGTCAGCCCCAGCATTTT. This codes for CASSLGVRQPQHF.